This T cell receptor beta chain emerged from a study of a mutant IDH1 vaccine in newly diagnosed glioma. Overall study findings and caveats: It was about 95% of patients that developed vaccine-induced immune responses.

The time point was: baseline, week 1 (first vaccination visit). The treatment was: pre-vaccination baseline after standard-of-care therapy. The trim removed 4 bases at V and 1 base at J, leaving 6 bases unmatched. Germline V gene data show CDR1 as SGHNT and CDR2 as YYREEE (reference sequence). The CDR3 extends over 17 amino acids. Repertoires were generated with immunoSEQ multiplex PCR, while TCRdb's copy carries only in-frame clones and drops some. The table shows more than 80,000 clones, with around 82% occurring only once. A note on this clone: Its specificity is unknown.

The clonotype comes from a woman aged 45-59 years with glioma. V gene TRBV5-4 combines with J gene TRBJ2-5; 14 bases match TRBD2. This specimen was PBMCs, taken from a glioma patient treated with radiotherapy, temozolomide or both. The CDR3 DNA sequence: TGTGCCAGCAGCCCCGGGACTAGCGGGGGAATCCAAGAGACCCAGTACTTC. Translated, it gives CASSPGTSGGIQETQYF.